These T cell receptor beta chains were read from a single sample in a study of vaccination and CD4 T cells after COVID-19. TCRdb re-analysed the PCR reads in MiXCR, keeping a single row per CDR3 protein. The sample records roughly 11,000 distinct CDR3 sequences, 55% to 65% being singletons. No antigen has been identified for these receptors. The sequencing sample was made of CD4+ T cells from blood, cultured in vitro. These receptors originate from a human donor who had recovered from COVID-19. Both conserved end residues are part of each CDR3. The D gene is left open where the match is weak. Not every row has a clone size; where given, it reads once, few, many or a size class.

>-|TRBJ2-7|13|few|TRBV6-5
CASSYQLGYEQYF
TGTGCCAGCAGTTACCAGCTCGGCTACGAGCAGTACTTC
>TRBD2|TRBJ2-3|18|-|TRBV11-3
CASSEGRLAGGYGDTQYF
TGTGCCAGCAGCGAGGGGCGACTAGCGGGAGGTTATGGAGATACGCAGTATTTT
>TRBD1|TRBJ2-5|14|-|TRBV12-3/TRBV12-4
CASSLRTGGETQYF
TGTGCCAGCAGTCTCCGGACAGGGGGTGAGACCCAGTACTTC
>TRBD1|TRBJ2-2|17|-|TRBV6-2/TRBV6-3
CASRTRIRTGNTGELFF
TGTGCCAGCAGAACCCGAATCAGGACAGGGAACACCGGGGAGCTGTTTTTT
>TRBD2|TRBJ2-3|19|-|TRBV12-3/TRBV12-4
CASSSSGTSGRAGADTQYF
TGTGCCAGCAGTTCTTCCGGGACTAGCGGGAGGGCCGGTGCAGATACGCAGTATTTT
>-|TRBJ2-5|20|-|TRBV7-2
CASSFYICSATRGGQETQYF
-
>-|TRBJ2-3|14|-|TRBV28
CASSSGQGADTQYF
TGTGCCAGCAGTTCGGGACAAGGGGCAGATACGCAGTATTTT
>-|TRBJ2-2|13|-|TRBV6-4
CASSSGNTGELFF
TGTGCCAGCAGTAGCGGGAACACCGGGGAGCTGTTTTTT
>-|TRBJ1-2|15|-|TRBV7-9
CASSPEWQARYGYTF
TGTGCCAGCAGCCCGGAATGGCAGGCGCGCTATGGCTACACCTTC
>-|TRBJ2-3|13|-|TRBV20-1
CSAANGPGDTQYF
TGCAGTGCCGCAAACGGGCCAGGGGATACGCAGTATTTT
>-|TRBJ1-2|10|once|TRBV20-1
CSVRTYGYTF
TGCAGTGTCCGGACCTATGGCTACACCTTC
>TRBD1|TRBJ2-7|17|-|TRBV24-1
CATSDAARTGTPGEQYF
TGTGCCACCAGTGACGCTGCCCGGACAGGGACACCTGGAGAGCAGTACTTC
>-|TRBJ2-7|14|once|TRBV7-2
CASSLGLGTYEQYF
TGTGCCAGCAGCTTGGGCTTGGGAACCTACGAGCAGTACTTC
>-|TRBJ1-1|14|-|TRBV19
CASSIFRSNTEAFF
TGTGCCAGTAGTATCTTCAGAAGTAACACTGAAGCTTTCTTT
>-|TRBJ1-1|14|-|TRBV5-4
CASSPRTDYTEAIF
TGTGCCAGCAGCCCCCGGACGGACTACACTGAAGCTATCTTT
>-|TRBJ1-4|14|-|TRBV19
CASSMSPGTEKLFF
TGTGCCAGTAGTATGAGCCCCGGCACGGAAAAACTGTTTTTT
>-|TRBJ1-2|15|once|TRBV28
CASSTTRATNYGYTF
TGTGCCAGCAGCACCACCCGGGCAACTAACTATGGCTACACCTTC
>-|TRBJ1-6|15|-|TRBV6-1
CASSELSVNNSPLHF
TGTGCCAGCAGTGAGTTGTCAGTCAATAATTCACCCCTCCACTTT
>-|TRBJ2-7|13|-|TRBV20-1
CSCLGDSSYEQYF
TGCAGTTGCCTAGGTGACAGCTCCTACGAGCAGTACTTC
>-|TRBJ1-5|20|-|TRBV21-1
CASSKGGVPPDRNCNQPQHF
TGTGCCAGCAGCAAAGGCGGTGTGCCACCGGATCGGAATTGCAATCAGCCCCAGCATTTT
>-|TRBJ2-3|13|-|TRBV7-2
CASSLVAADTQYF
TGTGCCAGCAGCTTAGTTGCCGCTGATACGCAGTATTTT
>TRBD2|TRBJ2-4|14|-|TRBV27
CASSVNLAGQIQYF
TGTGCCAGCAGTGTCAACCTAGCGGGACAGATTCAGTACTTC
>-|TRBJ2-1|14|once|TRBV12-3/TRBV12-4
CASSLLALYNEQFF
TGTGCCAGCAGTTTACTAGCGCTATACAATGAGCAGTTCTTC
>TRBD2|TRBJ2-3|15|-|TRBV6-1
CASSEEAGGPDTQYF
TGTGCCAGCAGTGAAGAAGCGGGAGGGCCAGATACGCAGTATTTT
>-|TRBJ1-5|14|once|TRBV12-3/TRBV12-4
CASSSGDGNQPQHF
TGTGCCAGCAGTTCCGGGGACGGGAATCAGCCCCAGCATTTT
>TRBD2|TRBJ2-2|16|-|TRBV20-1
CSARGVSGANTGELFF
TGCAGTGCTAGGGGGGTTAGCGGGGCGAACACCGGGGAGCTGTTTTTT
>-|TRBJ2-2|13|few|TRBV24-1
CATSDPNTGELFF
TGTGCCACCAGTGACCCGAACACCGGGGAGCTGTTTTTT
>-|TRBJ1-5|13|-|TRBV6-1
CASRSGGNQPQHF
TGTGCCAGCAGATCAGGAGGCAATCAGCCCCAGCATTTT
>-|TRBJ2-5|17|-|TRBV11-1
CASSPLVGDLAQETQYF
TGTGCCAGCAGCCCACTGGTAGGGGACTTGGCACAAGAGACCCAGTACTTC
>-|TRBJ2-3|13|few|TRBV15
CATGDSRTDTQYF
TGTGCCACCGGCGACAGCCGTACAGATACGCAGTATTTT
>TRBD1|TRBJ1-2|15|few|TRBV6-1
CASSRRQGKFYGYTF
TGTGCCAGCAGTCGGAGACAGGGGAAATTCTATGGCTACACCTTC
>-|TRBJ1-1|15|few|TRBV20-1
CSAVDGRKGYTEAFF
TGCAGTGCCGTCGACGGCCGAAAGGGGTACACTGAAGCTTTCTTT
>TRBD2|TRBJ2-7|15|few|TRBV20-1
CSASLAGVGRVEQYF
TGCAGTGCTAGTTTGGCGGGAGTAGGAAGGGTCGAGCAGTACTTC
>TRBD2|TRBJ2-3|16|-|TRBV6-1
CASTLVGAGGPYTQYF
TGTGCCAGCACCCTCGTGGGAGCGGGAGGGCCGTATACGCAGTATTTT
>-|TRBJ2-5|17|-|TRBV5-6
CASSLGRTRGRQETQYF
TGTGCCAGCAGCTTGGGCCGGACCCGGGGTCGCCAAGAGACCCAGTACTTC
>-|TRBJ1-6|15|-|TRBV7-2
CASSLGQADNSPLHF
TGTGCCAGCAGCTTAGGGCAGGCAGATAATTCACCCCTCCACTTT
>TRBD1|TRBJ2-3|11|-|TRBV20-1
CSAQGGLAQYF
TGCAGTGCTCAAGGGGGCTTGGCGCAGTATTTT
>-|TRBJ1-1|16|-|TRBV4-1
CASSHLGLVLDTEAFF
TGCGCCAGCAGCCATCTGGGGTTAGTTCTGGACACTGAAGCTTTCTTT
>-|TRBJ2-5|15|-|TRBV30
CAWSAGLTGIETQYF
TGTGCCTGGAGTGCTGGACTTACGGGAATAGAGACCCAGTACTTC
>TRBD1|TRBJ2-2|17|-|TRBV6-1
CASSTQGAGTYTGELFF
TGTGCCAGCAGTACTCAGGGGGCAGGGACGTACACCGGGGAGCTGTTTTTT
>-|TRBJ1-5|13|few|TRBV6-1
CASSEMRDQPQHF
TGTGCCAGCAGTGAAATGCGGGACCAGCCCCAGCATTTT
>-|TRBJ1-6|14|-|TRBV4-1
CASSQRVPNSPLHF
TGCGCCAGCAGCCAAAGGGTTCCTAATTCACCCCTCCACTTT
>TRBD2|TRBJ2-2|16|-|TRBV20-1
CSARALTSGSTGELFF
TGCAGTGCTAGGGCCTTGACTAGCGGGAGTACCGGGGAGCTGTTTTTT
>-|TRBJ1-5|14|-|TRBV27
CASSLWGGNQPQHF
TGTGCCAGCAGTTTATGGGGGGGGAATCAGCCCCAGCATTTT
>TRBD1|TRBJ1-1|16|-|TRBV11-2
CASRILDRGRVTEAFF
TGTGCCAGCAGGATCCTTGACAGGGGAAGGGTCACTGAAGCTTTCTTT
>-|TRBJ1-3|14|-|TRBV2
CASSGVRSGNTIYF
TGTGCCAGCAGTGGAGTTCGCTCTGGAAACACCATATATTTT
>-|TRBJ1-5|15|-|TRBV4-2
CASSQVGQSNQPQHF
TGTGCCAGCAGCCAAGTAGGGCAAAGCAATCAGCCCCAGCATTTT
>-|TRBJ1-2|12|once|TRBV19
CASSTSISGYTF
TGTGCCAGTAGTACTAGTATTTCTGGCTACACCTTC
>-|TRBJ2-5|13|-|TRBV28
CASSFGAVKTQYF
TGTGCCAGCAGTTTCGGGGCGGTGAAGACCCAGTACTTC
>TRBD1|TRBJ2-5|17|once|TRBV7-9
CASSLGTGTGIQETQYF
TGTGCCAGCAGCTTAGGGACCGGGACAGGGATTCAAGAGACCCAGTACTTC
>-|TRBJ2-3|13|-|TRBV6-1
CASSEGMPDTQYF
TGTGCCAGCAGTGAAGGGATGCCAGATACGCAGTATTTT
>-|TRBJ2-3|11|-|TRBV7-6
CASSSLNTQYF
TGTGCCAGCAGCTCCCTAAATACGCAGTATTTT
>TRBD1|TRBJ2-1|14|-|TRBV6-1
CASSERQGQSEQFF
TGTGCCAGCAGTGAGAGACAGGGGCAATCTGAGCAGTTCTTC
>TRBD1|TRBJ1-2|13|few|TRBV11-2
CASSLDRVIGYTF
TGTGCCAGCAGCCTGGACAGGGTAATTGGCTACACCTTC
>-|TRBJ2-5|12|few|TRBV7-2
CASSLAQETQYF
TGTGCCAGCAGCTTAGCCCAAGAGACCCAGTACTTC
>TRBD2|TRBJ2-5|17|-|TRBV6-2/TRBV6-3
CASRTLLTSGSLEAQYF
TGTGCCAGCAGAACCCTTTTGACTAGCGGGTCCCTTGAGGCCCAGTACTTC
>-|TRBJ2-3|14|few|TRBV7-6
CASSPFRGTDTQYF
TGTGCCAGCAGCCCCTTCCGGGGAACAGATACGCAGTATTTT
>-|TRBJ1-5|14|-|TRBV19
CASTWQGNNQPQHF
TGTGCCAGTACCTGGCAGGGCAATAATCAGCCCCAGCATTTT